These T cell receptor beta chains were read from a single sample in a study of CD8+CD57+ T cells in acquired aplastic anemia. TCRdb reanalysed the reads using MiXCR and keeps one entry per CDR3 protein. There are hundreds of thousands of distinct CDR3 sequences in the sample; just under 70% occur only once, and 3% to 4.5% lies in the top ten. Input material: sorted CD4+, CD8+, or CD8+CD57+ T cells (not recorded which) from PBMCs. These receptors all stem from a human donor in good health, serving as a control. Both conserved end residues are part of each CDR3. The D gene is left open where the match is weak. Clone sizes are given selectively: once, few, many, or a class where the clone is expanded.

abundance	d_gene	v_gene	j_gene	CDR3aa	CDR3nt
few	.	TRBV10-3	TRBJ1-2	CAISYSGGRNYGYTF	TGTGCCATCAGTTACTCGGGCGGCCGGAACTATGGCTACACCTTC
.	TRBD1	TRBV6-5	TRBJ1-1	CASSYAGTGHTEAFF	TGTGCCAGCAGTTACGCCGGGACAGGGCACACTGAAGCTTTCTTT
few	.	TRBV2	TRBJ2-7	CASSGGMAYEQYF	TGTGCCAGCAGTGGAGGCATGGCCTACGAGCAGTACTTC
.	TRBD2	TRBV7-2	TRBJ2-1	CASSLVGTGTSGGPYNEQFF	TGTGCCAGCAGCTTAGTAGGCACCGGGACTAGCGGGGGTCCCTACAATGAGCAGTTCTTC
many	.	TRBV15	TRBJ2-7	CATSRDGSSYEQYF	TGTGCCACCAGCAGGGACGGCAGCTCCTACGAGCAGTACTTC
.	.	TRBV5-1	TRBJ1-5	CASSLPGAQSPLWHF	TGCGCCAGCAGCCTTCCCGGTGCTCAATCACCCCTATGGCATTTT
.	.	TRBV7-2	TRBJ1-2	CASSLGQAEYYGYTF	TGTGCCAGCAGCTTAGGGCAGGCAGAGTACTATGGCTACACCTTC
once	.	TRBV29-1	TRBJ2-1	CSVSVVGHNEQFF	TGCAGCGTTTCCGTCGTCGGGCACAATGAGCAGTTCTTC
.	.	TRBV5-1	TRBJ1-6	CASSAKTCSRLHF	TGTGCCAGCAGCGCCAAGACTTGTTCACGCCTCCACTTT
.	.	TRBV7-9	TRBJ2-7	CASSPSHYEQYF	TGTGCCAGCAGCCCTAGCCACTACGAGCAGTACTTC
.	.	TRBV7-8	TRBJ1-5	CASSLSANQPQHF	TGTGCCAGCAGCTTGTCAGCAAATCAGCCCCAGCATTTT
many	.	TRBV7-3	TRBJ2-3	CASSGGFTDTQYF	TGTGCCAGCAGCGGGGGGTTCACAGATACGCAGTATTTT
.	.	TRBV2	TRBJ2-3	CAVRPETDTQYF	TGTGCCGTCCGTCCGGAGACAGATACGCAGTATTTT
.	TRBD2	TRBV5-1	TRBJ2-7	CASSARTSGGLAEQYF	TGCGCCAGCAGCGCAAGGACTAGCGGGGGCCTTGCCGAGCAGTACTTC
.	.	TRBV7-2	TRBJ1-1	CASSLPAAVGGYTFF	TGTGCCAGCAGCTTACCGGCGGCGGTGGGGGGCTACACCTTCTTT
.	.	TRBV12-3/TRBV12-4	TRBJ2-5	CASSFEGLETQYF	TGTGCCAGCAGTTTCGAGGGGCTGGAGACCCAGTACTTC
many	.	TRBV11-3	TRBJ2-6	CASSLDSAGYSGANVLTF	TGTGCCAGCAGCTTAGATTCAGCAGGGTACTCTGGGGCCAACGTCCTGACTTTC
many	TRBD2	TRBV30	TRBJ2-3	CAWSALLGAGGPDTQYF	TGTGCCTGGAGTGCCCTTCTGGGAGCGGGGGGACCAGATACGCAGTATTTT
.	TRBD1	TRBV6-1	TRBJ1-5	CASSMDRGQPQHF	TGTGCCAGCAGTATGGACAGGGGTCAGCCCCAGCATTTT
.	.	TRBV7-2	TRBJ2-1	CASSLVDGTGEQFF	TGTGCCAGCAGCTTAGTCGACGGCACGGGAGAGCAGTTCTTC
.	.	TRBV5-8	TRBJ2-4	CASSLFGAKNIQYF	TGTGCCAGCAGCTTGTTTGGAGCCAAAAACATTCAGTACTTC
.	.	TRBV9	TRBJ2-7	CASSGHKGVYEQYF	TGTGCCAGCAGCGGCCACAAGGGGGTGTACGAGCAGTACTTC
.	.	TRBV5-1	TRBJ1-5	CASSAGARETVKADQPQHF	TGTGCCAGCAGCGCGGGAGCCCGAGAGACAGTCAAAGCGGACCAGCCCCAGCATTTT
many	.	TRBV7-2	TRBJ1-4	CASSLGRGARTHEKLFF	TGTGCCAGCAGCTTAGGTAGGGGGGCGAGAACTCATGAAAAACTGTTTTTT
.	.	TRBV6-5	TRBJ2-1	CASSRGGRNNEQFF	TGTGCCAGCAGTAGGGGGGGGAGAAACAATGAGCAGTTCTTC
.	.	TRBV5-1	TRBJ2-1	CASTLLGDLRDNEQFF	TGCGCCAGCACCCTGCTGGGCGACTTAAGGGACAATGAGCAGTTCTTC
once	.	TRBV20-1	TRBJ2-7	CSARFTTEEQYF	TGCAGTGCTAGATTCACGACCGAGGAGCAGTACTTC
.	.	TRBV7-2	TRBJ2-7	CASSFMRRNTEYF	TGTGCCAGCAGCTTTATGAGGCGAAACACTGAATATTTC
.	.	TRBV20-1	TRBJ1-2	CSASSSAEAETF	TGCAGTGCTAGTTCGTCGGCCGAGGCCGAGACCTTC
many	.	TRBV5-6	TRBJ2-2	CASSLARGPNTGELFF	TGTGCCAGCAGCTTGGCGCGGGGGCCAAACACCGGGGAGCTGTTTTTT
.	TRBD1	TRBV7-2	TRBJ2-7	CASSRGFGTGFYEQYF	TGCGCCAGCAGCCGTGGGTTCGGGACAGGGTTCTACGAGCAGTACTTC
.	TRBD1	TRBV20-1	TRBJ1-2	CSATQGRDGYTF	TGCAGTGCTACACAGGGGAGGGATGGCTACACCTTC
.	.	TRBV12-5	TRBJ2-5	CVKWDPGEWETQYF	TGTGTCAAGTGGGACCCAGGAGAATGGGAGACCCAGTACTTC
.	.	TRBV7-2	TRBJ2-2	CASSLAGAMATEDLFF	TGTGCCAGCAGCTTAGCAGGGGCGATGGCCACTGAAGATTTGTTTTTT
.	.	TRBV5-6	TRBJ2-3	CASSLGVGANTDTQYF	TGTGCCAGCAGCTTGGGGGTGGGGGCGAACACAGATACGCAGTATTTT
once	.	TRBV9	TRBJ1-6	CASSYGGQTYNTPLHF	TGTGCCAGCAGTTACGGAGGACAGACTTATAATACCCCCCTCCACTTT
.	.	TRBV7-6	TRBJ2-7	CASSLASDNYYEQYF	TGTGCCAGCAGCTTAGCAAGTGACAATTACTACGAGCAGTACTTC
few	.	TRBV19	TRBJ1-5	CAGGHRRDGGQPQHF	TGTGCCGGTGGTCATCGCAGGGATGGGGGTCAGCCCCAGCATTTT
few	TRBD1	TRBV11-1	TRBJ1-5	CASRPRQGISNQPQHF	TGTGCCAGCAGACCTCGACAGGGGATTAGCAATCAGCCCCAGCATTTT
.	.	TRBV7-9	TRBJ1-2	CASTGRRPSTGGQYTF	TGTGCCAGCACGGGGAGGAGACCCAGTACTGGTGGCCAGTACACCTTC
.	TRBD1	TRBV5-1	TRBJ1-2	CASSPDRGRVTF	TGCGCCAGCAGTCCCGACAGGGGGCGGGTCACCTTC
.	.	TRBV7-2	TRBJ2-2	CASSREGKGELFF	TGTGCCAGCAGCCGAGAAGGCAAGGGGGAGCTGTTTTTT
once	.	TRBV7-2	TRBJ1-5	CASSFEGGDQAQQF	TGTGCCAGCAGCTTCGAGGGAGGGGATCAGGCGCAGCAGTTT
.	.	TRBV9	TRBJ2-5	CASSQAPGWTERGETQYF	TGTGCCAGCAGCCAGGCACCGGGGTGGACCGAGAGGGGAGAGACCCAGTACTTC
.	TRBD2	TRBV12-3/TRBV12-4	TRBJ2-7	CASRAGTSLYEQYF	TGTGCCAGCAGGGCCGGGACTAGCCTCTACGAGCAGTACTTC
.	TRBD2	TRBV20-1	TRBJ2-7	CSATGLAGDVYEQYF	TGCAGTGCTACGGGACTAGCGGGGGATGTGTACGAGCAGTACTTC
many	TRBD1	TRBV7-8	TRBJ1-4	CASSLDRGGRGSNEKLFF	TGTGCCAGCAGCTTGGATCGCGGGGGCAGGGGGTCTAATGAAAAACTGTTTTTT
.	.	TRBV10-2	TRBJ2-3	CAGRVQEDTDTQYF	TGCGCCGGTAGGGTACAAGAGGATACAGATACGCAGTATTTT
once	.	TRBV29-1	TRBJ1-2	CSVDRGQNYGYTF	TGCAGCGTTGACAGGGGACAAAACTATGGCTACACCTTC
.	.	TRBV30	TRBJ1-2	CAWGSGRDYGYTF	TGTGCCTGGGGTAGTGGCCGCGACTATGGCTACACCTTC
.	.	TRBV24-1	TRBJ2-3	CATSGAGFPSTDTQYF	TGTGCCACCAGTGGAGCAGGGTTCCCTAGCACAGATACGCAGTATTTT
many	TRBD1	TRBV18	TRBJ1-2	CASSPGQGNGYTF	TGTGCCAGCTCACCAGGACAGGGTAACGGCTACACCTTC
few	.	TRBV7-2	TRBJ1-2	CASSPGTGNTF	TGTGCCAGCAGCCCAGGGACCGGAAACACCTTC
once	.	TRBV7-7	TRBJ2-3	CASSRLPGLETQYYF	TGTGCTAGCAGTCGTCTTCCCGGCTTGGAGACTCAGTACTATTTT
.	.	TRBV7-2	TRBJ2-4	CASSPGGWSPALKNIQYF	TGTGCCAGCAGCCCAGGAGGTTGGAGTCCGGCCCTCAAAAACATTCAGTACTTC
.	.	TRBV7-3	TRBJ1-1	CASTFARMNSEAFF	TGTGCCAGCACCTTCGCCAGGATGAATTCGGAAGCTTTCTTT
once	.	TRBV20-1	TRBJ1-2	CSADSNYGYTF	TGCAGTGCCGATTCTAACTATGGCTACACCTTC
.	.	TRBV5-1	TRBJ1-6	CASSVAVAKSPLHF	TGCGCCAGCAGCGTGGCCGTCGCCAAATCACCCCTCCACTTT